This T cell receptor (beta chain) emerged from a study of T cell repertoires in cytomegalovirus infection. This clonotype came up many times. MiXCR was run by TCRdb on the reads, yielding one entry per CDR3 protein. This table has approximately 250,000 distinct CDR3 sequences, 9.1% appearing once. CDR3 length: 12 amino acids. V was pared by 1 base and J by 11 bases, with 11 bases between. CDR1 is SGHTA and CDR2 is FQGNSA in the germline V gene. The sample consisted of PBMCs. V usage is TRBV7-2 and J usage is TRBJ1-1; a possible D gene is TRBD1 (6 bases). This receptor was obtained from a human donor in good health (CMV status not recorded). Some clones in this sample may be carry-over from other donors' samples. This chain's CDR3 is CASSLDRAGAFF. DNA of the CDR3: TGTGCCAGCAGCTTAGACAGGGCCGGGGCTTTCTTT.